This record looks at one T cell receptor (beta chain) sequence and its context. The target antigen is unknown. A second PCR, run for roughly 7 to 11 cycles, used a sample-barcoded 5' primer plus a J-beta primer mix. The authors tagged each cDNA molecule using a template-switch adaptor with 12 random nucleotides. TCRdb re-called the 5' RACE reads through MiXCR, storing one row per CDR3 protein. The data show hundreds of thousands of distinct CDR3 sequences, roughly 58% seen once. Trimming left V 4 bases short and J 1 base short, with 12 bases between. The CDR3 sequence is 15 residues long. Looked up from germline, CDR1 is MNHEY and CDR2 is SVGAGI. The sample belongs to a study of blood T cells in healthy people across ages. Whole-study results and caveats: Naive T cell percentage and TCR beta diversity correlated strongly. Long-lived donors carried more naive CD4+ cells and greater diversity than aged donors. Changes seen in expanded clonotypes were possibly confounded by donor CMV status left unknown.

The material sequenced was blood. V gene TRBV6-5 combines with J gene TRBJ2-3; D is perhaps TRBD2 (6 bases). The origin of this receptor is a man in his sixties in good health. CDR3 in DNA: TGTGCCAGCAGTTCCCGACCGGGAGGCACAGATACGCAGTATTTT. It translates to CASSSRPGGTDTQYF.